The sequence of this T cell receptor (beta chain) was determined in a study of CD4 T cells in relation to SARS-CoV-2 and coronaviruses (dated by TCRdb to 2020 to 2022). About the study as a whole: In the ViraFEST assay, PBMCs were cultured with antigen for 9 to 10 days, after which TCR beta CDR3s were sequenced to identify antigen-specific clonal expansions. Samples from a few pre-COVID donors and the naive versus memory experiments were sequenced with the Adaptive Biotechnologies TCR-sequencing kit; other data were Illumina-based. Among the roughly twelve convalescent patients, 8 males and 4 females were included, and two of the subjects were Hispanic. For other donors in the study, expansion assays were sequenced with a different, Illumina-based TCR-beta assay. Across all 12 patients in the full convalescent cohort, ages ranged from 21 to 72 years, with a median of 38. Patient-derived lymphoblastoid cell lines were used to map the HLA restriction of shared crossreactive spike epitopes. The study assessed, at the TCR clonotype level, memory CD4+ T cell crossreactivity between SARS-CoV-2 and common cold coronavirus spike proteins. What the work shows at the level of the full study, not this receptor alone: Small numbers of patients and of tested TCRs were a limitation of the study. No donor contributed both pre-pandemic and post-infection samples, which limited tracing the source of pre-existing responses. Crossreactivity analysis centred on spike protein, so crossreactivity against other viral proteins was not assessed. In approximately 60% of donors, memory CD4+ clonotypes turned up that crossrecognized SARS-CoV-2 and at least one common cold coronavirus spike. Sequencing of naive versus memory cells indicated that the assay detects memory recall responses, not primary responses primed during culture. Significantly weaker SARS-CoV-2-driven expansion was shown by crossreactive clones than by monoreactive clones, consistent with antigenic imprinting.

Naive and memory CD4+ T cells were separated from cryopreserved PBMCs by CD4 enrichment followed by EasySep naive CD4+ T cell enrichment. Sorted naive or memory CD4+ T cells (about 97,000) were grown at a 1:1 ratio with T cell-depleted PBMCs and CEF peptides for roughly 9 days. In general, triplicate replicate wells were used for every peptide culture condition. PBMCs were isolated from leukapheresis product or whole blood by Ficoll-Paque PLUS gradient centrifugation. PBMCs were either used fresh in the expansion assay or cryopreserved at -140 degrees C. The QIAamp Micro DNA Kit was used to extract genomic DNA from the CD4+ T cells. About this clone itself: There is no known antigen for this receptor. No clone much larger than this one lies a single base away; base qualities are absent.

DNA from CEF-cultured naive and memory CD4+ T cells underwent immunoSEQ TCR-beta sequencing at survey level. Regarding the original processing steps: During preprocessing, nonproductive sequences were removed, along with CDR3s that did not begin with C, did not end with F or W, or were shorter than 7 amino acids. The MANAFEST web app was used to call antigen-specific clonotypes on the basis of expansion compared with the reference and with other culture wells. A clone was considered positive if the clone showed significant expansion compared with the reference culture in 2 of 3 replicate wells at an FDR below 0.05. To be called positive, a clone also had to show significant expansion compared with every other tandem well and an odds ratio greater than 5. Cultured and uncultured naive and memory CD4+ repertoires were searched for CDR3s previously identified as spike- and CEF-reactive. After three terminal residues were trimmed from each end, CDR3 homology was quantified as pairwise Levenshtein distance using the stringdist R package. In TCRdb, the immuneACCESS table is reduced to in-frame sequences with V and J assigned. These tables do not hold every clone; where another copy was compared, an unresolved V gene accounts for under half, and the others remain unexplained. Clone size and V and J calls were adopted from that table, with D and trimming inferred from the DNA. This sample lists about 34,000 clones; more than 75% were detected once. Around 3.3% of the sample comes from the top ten.

Sequenced sample: memory CD4+ T cells from PBMCs, cultured in vitro. This specimen's cell subset or site label, interpreted: memory (non-naive) CD4+ T cells. The receptor was isolated from an adult with COVID-19.

CDR3 sequence: CASSLNSGSPSEQYF. The bases are TGTGCCAGCAGCTTAAATAGCGGGAGTCCCTCCGAGCAGTACTTC. The chain links TRBV5-6 with TRBJ2-7; the junction holds 9 bases that match TRBD2. CDR1 and CDR2 (SGHDT, YYEEEE) derive from the germline V gene. Clipping removes 2 bases from V and 6 bases from J, with 9 as the unmatched junction base count. From cysteine to phenylalanine, the CDR3 is 15 amino acids long. Only the CDR3 DNA stays, 45 bases, in frame from base 1.